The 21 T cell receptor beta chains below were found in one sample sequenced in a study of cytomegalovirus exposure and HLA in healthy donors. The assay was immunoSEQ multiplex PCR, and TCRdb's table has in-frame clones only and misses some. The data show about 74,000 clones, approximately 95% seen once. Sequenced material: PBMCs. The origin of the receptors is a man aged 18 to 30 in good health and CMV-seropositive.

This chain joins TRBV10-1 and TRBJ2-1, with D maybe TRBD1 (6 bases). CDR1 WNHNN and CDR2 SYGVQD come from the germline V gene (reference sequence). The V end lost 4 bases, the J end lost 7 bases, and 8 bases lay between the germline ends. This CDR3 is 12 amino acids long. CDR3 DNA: TGCGCCAGCAGTGGCACAGGGAATGAGCAGTTCTTC. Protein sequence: CASSGTGNEQFF.

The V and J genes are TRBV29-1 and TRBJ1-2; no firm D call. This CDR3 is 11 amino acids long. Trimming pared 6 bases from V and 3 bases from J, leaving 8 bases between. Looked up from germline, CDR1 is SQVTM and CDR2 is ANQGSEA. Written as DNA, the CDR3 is TGCAGCGTAGGAGGCGACTATGGCTACACCTTC. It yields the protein CSVGGDYGYTF.

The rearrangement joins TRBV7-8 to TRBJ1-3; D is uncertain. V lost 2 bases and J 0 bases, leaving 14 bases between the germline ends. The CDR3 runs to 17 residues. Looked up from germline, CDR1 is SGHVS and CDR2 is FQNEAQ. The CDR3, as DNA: TGTGCCAGCAGCTTAACGCGGGAGAGGCCCTCTGGAAACACCATATATTTT. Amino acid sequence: CASSLTRERPSGNTIYF.

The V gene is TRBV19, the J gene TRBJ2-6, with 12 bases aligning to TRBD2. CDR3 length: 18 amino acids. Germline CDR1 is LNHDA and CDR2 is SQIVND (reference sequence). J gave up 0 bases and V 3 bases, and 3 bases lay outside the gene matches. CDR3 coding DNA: TGTGCCAGTAGTATTTGGACTAGCGGGACCTCTGGGGCCAACGTCCTGACTTTC. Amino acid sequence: CASSIWTSGTSGANVLTF.

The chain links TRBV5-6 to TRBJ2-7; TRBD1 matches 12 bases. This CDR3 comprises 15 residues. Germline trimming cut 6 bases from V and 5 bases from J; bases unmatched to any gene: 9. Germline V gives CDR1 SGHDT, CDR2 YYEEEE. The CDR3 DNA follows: TGTGCCAGCACCTCCGGGACAGGGGGCTTCGACGAGCAGTACTTC. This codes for CASTSGTGGFDEQYF.

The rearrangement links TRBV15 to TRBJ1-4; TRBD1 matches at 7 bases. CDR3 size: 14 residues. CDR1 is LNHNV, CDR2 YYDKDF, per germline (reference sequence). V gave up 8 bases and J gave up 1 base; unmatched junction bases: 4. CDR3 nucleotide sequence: TGTGCCACCCGACAGGGTGGAACTAATGAAAAACTGTTTTTT. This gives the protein CATRQGGTNEKLFF.

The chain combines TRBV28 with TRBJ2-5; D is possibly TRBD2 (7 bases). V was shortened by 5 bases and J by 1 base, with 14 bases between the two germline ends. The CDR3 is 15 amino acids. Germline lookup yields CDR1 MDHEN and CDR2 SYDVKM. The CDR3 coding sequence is TGTGCCAGCAGTGCTGGGGGGGGCTCCCAAGAGACCCAGTACTTC. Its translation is CASSAGGGSQETQYF.

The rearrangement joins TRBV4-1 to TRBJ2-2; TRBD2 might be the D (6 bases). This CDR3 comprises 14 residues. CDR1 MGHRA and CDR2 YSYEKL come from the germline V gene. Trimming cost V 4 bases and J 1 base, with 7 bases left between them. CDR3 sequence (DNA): TGCGCCAGCAGCCGGCGGGAGAACACCGGGGAGCTGTTTTTT. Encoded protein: CASSRRENTGELFF.

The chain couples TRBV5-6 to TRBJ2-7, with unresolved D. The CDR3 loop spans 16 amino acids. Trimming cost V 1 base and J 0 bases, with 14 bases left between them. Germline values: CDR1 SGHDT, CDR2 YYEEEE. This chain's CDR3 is CASSLFSGTSSYEQYF. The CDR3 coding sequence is TGTGCCAGCAGCTTGTTTTCAGGAACGAGCTCCTACGAGCAGTACTTC.

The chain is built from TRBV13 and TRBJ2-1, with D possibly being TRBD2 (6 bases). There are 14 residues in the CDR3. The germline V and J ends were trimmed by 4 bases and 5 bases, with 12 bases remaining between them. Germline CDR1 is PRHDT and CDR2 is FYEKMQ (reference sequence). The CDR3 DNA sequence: TGTGCCAGCAGCTCGACTAGTCTCGACAATGAGCAGTTCTTC. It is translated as CASSSTSLDNEQFF. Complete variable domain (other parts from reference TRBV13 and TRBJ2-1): AAGVIQSPRHLIKEKRETATLKCYPIPRHDTVYWYQQGPGQDPQFLISFYEKMQSDKGSIPDRFSAQQFSDYHSELNMSSLELGDSALYFCASSSTSLDNEQFFGPGTRLTVL.

CDR3 DNA: TGCGCCAGCAGCTTCTACAGGGGGGTCGGGGAGCAGTTCTTC. Translating it yields CASSFYRGVGEQFF. The chain carries TRBV5-1 and TRBJ2-1; 8 nucleotides agree with TRBD1. This CDR3 is 14 amino acids long. V lost 2 bases, J lost 10 bases, and 8 bases stayed unmatched. Germline V gene data show CDR1 as SGHRS and CDR2 as YFSETQ. Based on the CDR3 plus reference TRBV5-1 and TRBJ2-1, the full variable domain is KAGVTQTPRYLIKTRGQQVTLSCSPISGHRSVSWYQQTPGQGLQFLFEYFSETQRNKGNFPGRFSGRQFSNSRSEMNVSTLELGDSALYLCASSFYRGVGEQFFGPGTRLTVL.

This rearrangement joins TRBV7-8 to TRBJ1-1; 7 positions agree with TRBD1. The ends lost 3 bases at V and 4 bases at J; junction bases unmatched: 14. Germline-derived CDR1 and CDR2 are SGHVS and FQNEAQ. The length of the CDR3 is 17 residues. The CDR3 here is CASSFWDSREGGTEAFF. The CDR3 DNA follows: TGTGCCAGCAGCTTCTGGGACAGCCGGGAGGGCGGCACTGAAGCTTTCTTT.

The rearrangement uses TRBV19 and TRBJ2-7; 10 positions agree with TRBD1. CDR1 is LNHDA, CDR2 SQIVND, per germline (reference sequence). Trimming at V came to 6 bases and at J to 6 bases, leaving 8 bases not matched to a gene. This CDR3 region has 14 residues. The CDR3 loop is CASSRGRTGGEQYF. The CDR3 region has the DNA TGTGCCAGTAGCCGAGGGCGGACAGGGGGCGAGCAGTACTTC.

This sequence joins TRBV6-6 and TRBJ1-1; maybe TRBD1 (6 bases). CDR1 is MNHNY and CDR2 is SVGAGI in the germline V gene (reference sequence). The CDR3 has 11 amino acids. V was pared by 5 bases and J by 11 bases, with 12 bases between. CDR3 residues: CASSVQGGAFF. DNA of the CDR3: TGTGCCAGCAGTGTACAGGGAGGGGCTTTCTTT.

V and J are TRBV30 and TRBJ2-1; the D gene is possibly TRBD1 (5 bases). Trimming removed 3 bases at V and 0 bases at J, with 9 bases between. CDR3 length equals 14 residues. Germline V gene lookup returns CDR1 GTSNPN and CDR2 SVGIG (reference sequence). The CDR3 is CAWRGVGSYNEQFF. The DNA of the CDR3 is TGTGCCTGGAGAGGGGTTGGCTCCTACAATGAGCAGTTCTTC.

CDR3 DNA sequence: TGTGCCAGCAGTTTTCCCGCGGGGCATCGGGACGAAGAGACCCAGTACTTC. Translated, it gives CASSFPAGHRDEETQYF. J is TRBJ2-5 and V is TRBV28; possible D gene TRBD2, 6 bases. Germline assignment: CDR1 MDHEN and CDR2 SYDVKM. This CDR3 contains 17 residues. The V end was cut by 3 bases, the J end by 3 bases, with 20 bases between.

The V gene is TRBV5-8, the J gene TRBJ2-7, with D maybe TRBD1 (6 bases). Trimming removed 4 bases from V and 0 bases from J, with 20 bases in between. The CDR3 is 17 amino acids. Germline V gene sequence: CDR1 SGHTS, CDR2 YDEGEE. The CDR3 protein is CASSLSWGRRFSYEQYF. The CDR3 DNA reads TGTGCCAGCAGCCTCTCGTGGGGGCGAAGGTTCTCCTACGAGCAGTACTTC. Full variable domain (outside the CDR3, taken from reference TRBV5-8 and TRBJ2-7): EAGVTQSPTHLIKTRGQQATLRCSPISGHTSVYWYQQALGLGLQFLLWYDEGEERNRGNFPPRFSGRQFPNYSSELNVNALELEDSALYLCASSLSWGRRFSYEQYFGPGTRLTVT.

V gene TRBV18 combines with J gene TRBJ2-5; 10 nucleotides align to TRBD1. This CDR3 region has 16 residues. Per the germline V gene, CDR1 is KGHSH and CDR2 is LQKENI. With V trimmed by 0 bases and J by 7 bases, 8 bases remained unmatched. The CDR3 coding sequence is TGTGCCAGCTCACCACCTGAGACAGGGGGCCATGGGACCCAGTACTTC. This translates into CASSPPETGGHGTQYF.

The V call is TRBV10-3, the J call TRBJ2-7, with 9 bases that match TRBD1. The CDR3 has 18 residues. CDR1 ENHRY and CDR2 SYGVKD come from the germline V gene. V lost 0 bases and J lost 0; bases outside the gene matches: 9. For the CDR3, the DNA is TGTGCCATCAGTGAGTCGGGCGGGACAGGGAGAAACTCCTACGAGCAGTACTTC. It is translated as CAISESGGTGRNSYEQYF.

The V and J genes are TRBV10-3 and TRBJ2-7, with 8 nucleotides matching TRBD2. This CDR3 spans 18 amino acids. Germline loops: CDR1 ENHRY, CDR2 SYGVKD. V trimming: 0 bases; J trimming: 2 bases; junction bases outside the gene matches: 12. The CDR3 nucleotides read TGTGCCATCAGTGAGTCCCCAGAGGAATGGCGGGAGGCCTACGAGCAGTACTTC. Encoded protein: CAISESPEEWREAYEQYF.

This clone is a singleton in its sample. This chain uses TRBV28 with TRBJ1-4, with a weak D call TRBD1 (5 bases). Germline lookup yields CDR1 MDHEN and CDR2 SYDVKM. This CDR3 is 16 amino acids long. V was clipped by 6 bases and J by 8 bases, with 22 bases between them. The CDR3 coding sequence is TGTGCCAGCAGCCCCCCGGGGGGAGGGCGAGGCGAAAAACTGTTTTTT. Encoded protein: CASSPPGGGRGEKLFF.